This T cell receptor (beta chain) was retrieved from a study of shared clonotypes between healthy human individuals. Study outcomes and limitations: Generally, naive subsets (rather than memory subsets) showed larger estimated richness.

This clone was observed a few times. Antigen: not known. The CDR3 has 17 amino acids. The V and J ends lost 5 bases and 3 bases, in that order; junction bases with no gene match: 13. Germline V gene sequence: CDR1 LNHDA, CDR2 SQIVND (reference sequence). Naive CD8 cells lacked CD45RO and underwent positive selection for CCR7, leaving out terminally differentiated effector memory CD45RA+ cells. Adult donors, all healthy and HIV-negative, had no recent acute infections or vaccinations. Sequencing was performed with immunoSEQ multiplex PCR; in TCRdb, only in-frame clones are kept and a portion is missing. The profile shows approximately 2,200,000 clones, more than 85% of them singletons.

This receptor was taken from a young man in good health. Some clones in this sample may be carry-over from other donors' samples. The sample taken for sequencing was naive CD8+ T cells from PBMCs. The V call is TRBV19, the J call TRBJ2-1; 7 positions match TRBD2. CDR3 in amino acids: CASSGIHREAFYNEQFF. For the CDR3, the DNA is TGTGCCAGTAGTGGGATCCATCGGGAGGCGTTCTACAATGAGCAGTTCTTC.